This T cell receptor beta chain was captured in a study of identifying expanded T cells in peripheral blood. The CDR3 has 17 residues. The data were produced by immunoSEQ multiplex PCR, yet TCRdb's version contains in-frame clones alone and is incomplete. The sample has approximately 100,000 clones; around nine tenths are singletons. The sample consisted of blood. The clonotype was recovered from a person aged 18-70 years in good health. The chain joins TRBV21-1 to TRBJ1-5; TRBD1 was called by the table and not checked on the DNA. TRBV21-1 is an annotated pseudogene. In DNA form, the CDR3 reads TGTGCCAGCAGCAAGCAGCCGGGACAGGGGATCCATCAGCCCCAGCATTTT. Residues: CASSKQPGQGIHQPQHF.